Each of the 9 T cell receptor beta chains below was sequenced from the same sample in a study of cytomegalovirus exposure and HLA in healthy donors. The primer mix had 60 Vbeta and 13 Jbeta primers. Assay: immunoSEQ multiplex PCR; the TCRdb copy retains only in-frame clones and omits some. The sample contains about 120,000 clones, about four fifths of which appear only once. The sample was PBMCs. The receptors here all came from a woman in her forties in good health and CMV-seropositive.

The CDR3 spells CASSDGRPGELFF. CDR3 in DNA: TGTGCCAGCAGTGACGGGAGGCCCGGGGAGCTGTTTTTT. This rearrangement joins TRBV6-4 to TRBJ2-2, with D possibly matching TRBD2 (6 bases). Germline V CDR1 and CDR2: MRHNA, SNTAGT. Trimming pared 2 bases from V and 6 bases from J, leaving 7 bases between. This CDR3 comprises 13 residues.

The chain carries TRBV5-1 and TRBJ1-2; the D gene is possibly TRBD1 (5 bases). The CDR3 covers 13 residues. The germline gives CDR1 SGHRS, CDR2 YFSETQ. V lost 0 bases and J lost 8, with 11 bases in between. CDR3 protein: CASSLEGLGGYTF. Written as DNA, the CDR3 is TGCGCCAGCAGCTTGGAGGGGCTGGGCGGCTACACCTTC. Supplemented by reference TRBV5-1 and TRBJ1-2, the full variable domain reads KAGVTQTPRYLIKTRGQQVTLSCSPISGHRSVSWYQQTPGQGLQFLFEYFSETQRNKGNFPGRFSGRQFSNSRSEMNVSTLELGDSALYLCASSLEGLGGYTFGSGTRLTVV.

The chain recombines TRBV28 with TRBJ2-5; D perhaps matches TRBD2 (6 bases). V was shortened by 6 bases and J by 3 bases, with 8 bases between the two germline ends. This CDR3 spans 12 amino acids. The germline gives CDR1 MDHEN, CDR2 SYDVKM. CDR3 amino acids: CASSLAEETQYF. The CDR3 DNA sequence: TGTGCCAGCAGCTTAGCGGAAGAGACCCAGTACTTC.

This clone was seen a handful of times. CDR3 DNA sequence: TGCGCCAGCAGCTTAGGGACAGGGCTAAGATCTGGGGCCAACGTCCTGACTTTC. Its protein product is CASSLGTGLRSGANVLTF. The gene calls are TRBV5-1 and TRBJ2-6, with 9 bases aligning to TRBD1. J gave up 1 base and V 2 bases, and 7 bases lay outside the gene matches. The CDR3 runs 18 residues. CDR1 is SGHRS and CDR2 is YFSETQ in the germline V gene. Looking up the rest from reference TRBV5-1 and TRBJ2-6 gives the full variable domain: KAGVTQTPRYLIKTRGQQVTLSCSPISGHRSVSWYQQTPGQGLQFLFEYFSETQRNKGNFPGRFSGRQFSNSRSEMNVSTLELGDSALYLCASSLGTGLRSGANVLTFGAGSRLTVL.

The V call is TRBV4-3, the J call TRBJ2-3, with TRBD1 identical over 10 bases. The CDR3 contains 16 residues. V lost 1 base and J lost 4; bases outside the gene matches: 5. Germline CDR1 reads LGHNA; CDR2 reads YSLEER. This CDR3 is CASSQVGTGEADTQYF. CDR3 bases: TGCGCCAGCAGCCAAGTCGGGACAGGGGAGGCAGATACGCAGTATTTT.

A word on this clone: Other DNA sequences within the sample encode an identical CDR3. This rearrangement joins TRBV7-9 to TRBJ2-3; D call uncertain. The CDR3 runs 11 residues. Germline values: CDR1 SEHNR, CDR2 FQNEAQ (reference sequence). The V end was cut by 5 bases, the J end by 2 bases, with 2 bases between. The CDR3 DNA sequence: TGTGCCAGCAGCCTCACAGATACGCAGTATTTT. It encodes CASSLTDTQYF.

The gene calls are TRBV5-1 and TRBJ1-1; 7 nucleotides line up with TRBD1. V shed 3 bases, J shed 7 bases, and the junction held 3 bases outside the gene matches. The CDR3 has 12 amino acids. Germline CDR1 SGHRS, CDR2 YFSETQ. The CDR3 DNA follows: TGCGCCAGCAGCTCGGGACAGAATGAAGCTTTCTTT. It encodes CASSSGQNEAFF.

CDR3 nucleotides: TGTGCCAGCAGCTTCTACAGGGGCAGGGGGGCCAACGTCCTGACTTTC. Its protein is CASSFYRGRGANVLTF. The chain recombines TRBV5-6 with TRBJ2-6, with TRBD1 matching over 7 bases. This CDR3 is 16 amino acids long. The junction had 6 bases not matched to a gene; V was cut back by 2 bases and J by 4 bases. The germline gives CDR1 SGHDT, CDR2 YYEEEE.

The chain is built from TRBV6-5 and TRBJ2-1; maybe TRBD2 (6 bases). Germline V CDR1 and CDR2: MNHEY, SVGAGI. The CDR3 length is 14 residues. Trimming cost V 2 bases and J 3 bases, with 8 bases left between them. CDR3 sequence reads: CASSYVRDYNEQFF. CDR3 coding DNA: TGTGCCAGCAGTTACGTGCGGGACTACAATGAGCAGTTCTTC.